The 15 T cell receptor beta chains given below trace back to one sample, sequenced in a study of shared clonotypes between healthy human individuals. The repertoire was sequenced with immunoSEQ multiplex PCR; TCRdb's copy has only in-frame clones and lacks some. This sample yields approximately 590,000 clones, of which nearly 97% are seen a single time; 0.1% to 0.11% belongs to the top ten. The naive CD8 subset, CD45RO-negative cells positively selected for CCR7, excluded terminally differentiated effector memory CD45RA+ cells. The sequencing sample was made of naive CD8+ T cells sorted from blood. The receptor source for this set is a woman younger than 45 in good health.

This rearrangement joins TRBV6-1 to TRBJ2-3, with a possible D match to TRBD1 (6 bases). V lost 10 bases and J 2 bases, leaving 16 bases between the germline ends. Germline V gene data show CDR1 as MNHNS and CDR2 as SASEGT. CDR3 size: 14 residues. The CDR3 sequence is CATDRNKHTDTQYF. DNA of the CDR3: TGTGCCACCGACAGGAATAAACACACAGATACGCAGTATTTT.

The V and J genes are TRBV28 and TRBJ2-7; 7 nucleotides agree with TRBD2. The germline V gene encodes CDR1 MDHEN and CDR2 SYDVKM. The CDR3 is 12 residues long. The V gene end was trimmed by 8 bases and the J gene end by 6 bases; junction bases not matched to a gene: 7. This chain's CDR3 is CASLPPGGEQYF. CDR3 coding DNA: TGTGCCAGCCTCCCCCCGGGGGGCGAGCAGTACTTC.

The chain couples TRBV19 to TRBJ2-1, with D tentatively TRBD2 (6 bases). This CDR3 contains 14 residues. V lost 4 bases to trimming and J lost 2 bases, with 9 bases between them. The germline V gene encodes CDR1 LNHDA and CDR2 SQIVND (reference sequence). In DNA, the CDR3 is TGTGCCAGTAGTAGTAGCGGCCCCTACAATGAGCAGTTCTTC. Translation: CASSSSGPYNEQFF.

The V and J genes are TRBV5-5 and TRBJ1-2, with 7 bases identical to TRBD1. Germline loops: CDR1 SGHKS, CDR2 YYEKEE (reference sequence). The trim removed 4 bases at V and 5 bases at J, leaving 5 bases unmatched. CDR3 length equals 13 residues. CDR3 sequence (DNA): TGTGCCAGCAGCACAAGACAGGGTTATGGCTACACCTTC. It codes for CASSTRQGYGYTF.

The CDR3 loop is CASSLGRGFGYEQYF. The CDR3 coding sequence is TGTGCCAGCAGTTTGGGACGGGGATTCGGATACGAGCAGTACTTC. The chain employs TRBV27 and TRBJ2-7, with D perhaps assigned TRBD1 or TRBD2 (5 bases each). The CDR3 contains 15 residues. Trimming removed 3 bases from V and 4 bases from J, with 16 bases in between. Germline V lookup: CDR1 MNHEY, CDR2 SMNVEV (reference sequence).

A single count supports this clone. In DNA form, the CDR3 reads TGCGCCAGCAGCTTCGACAGGGCCGGGGAGCTGTTTTTT. This codes for CASSFDRAGELFF. V usage is TRBV5-1 and J usage is TRBJ2-2; 7 bases map to TRBD1. There are 13 residues in the CDR3. V was clipped by 2 bases and J by 6 bases; unmatched bases: 1. The germline V gene has CDR1 SGHRS and CDR2 YFSETQ.

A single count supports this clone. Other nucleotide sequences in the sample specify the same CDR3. This CDR3 reads CASSLWRGAYEQYF. The CDR3 coding sequence is TGTGCCAGCAGTTTATGGCGGGGCGCGTACGAGCAGTACTTC. V is TRBV28 and J is TRBJ2-7; D perhaps matches TRBD2 (6 bases). V was trimmed by 0 bases and J by 4 bases, leaving 10 bases between them. The CDR3 consists of 14 residues. In germline, CDR1 is MDHEN, CDR2 SYDVKM.

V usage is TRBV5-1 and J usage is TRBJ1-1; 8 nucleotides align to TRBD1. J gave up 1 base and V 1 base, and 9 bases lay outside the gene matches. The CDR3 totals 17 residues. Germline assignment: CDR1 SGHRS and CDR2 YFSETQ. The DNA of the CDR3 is TGCGCCAGCAGCTTGCATCAGGGGGCGGTAAGGAACACTGAAGCTTTCTTT. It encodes CASSLHQGAVRNTEAFF.

In DNA, the CDR3 is TGTGCCAGCAGTGTTGGAGGGACTGGCTACACCTTC. It yields the protein CASSVGGTGYTF. This chain joins TRBV25-1 and TRBJ1-2, with a weak D call TRBD1 (5 bases). Germline values: CDR1 MGHDK, CDR2 SYGVNS. Trimming shortened V by 4 bases and J by 7 bases, and 10 bases separated the two germline ends. The CDR3 is made up of 12 amino acids.

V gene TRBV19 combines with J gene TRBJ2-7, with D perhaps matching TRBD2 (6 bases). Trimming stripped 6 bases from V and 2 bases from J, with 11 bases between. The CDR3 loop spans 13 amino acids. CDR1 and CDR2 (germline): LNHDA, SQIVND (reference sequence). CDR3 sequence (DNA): TGTGCCAGTAGCTCGGGACTCACCTACGAGCAGTACTTC. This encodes CASSSGLTYEQYF.

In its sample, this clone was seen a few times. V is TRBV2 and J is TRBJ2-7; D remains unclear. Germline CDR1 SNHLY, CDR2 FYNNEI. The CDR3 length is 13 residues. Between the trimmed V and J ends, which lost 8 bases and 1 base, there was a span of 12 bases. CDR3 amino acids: CASVENFSYEQYF. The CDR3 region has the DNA TGTGCCAGCGTCGAGAACTTTTCCTACGAGCAGTACTTC.

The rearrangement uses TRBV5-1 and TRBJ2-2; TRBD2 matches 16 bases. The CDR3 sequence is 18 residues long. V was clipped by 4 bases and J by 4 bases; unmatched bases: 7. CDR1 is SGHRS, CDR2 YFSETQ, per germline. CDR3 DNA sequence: TGCGCCAGCAGCACCGGGACTAGCGGGAGGGCCATCACCGGGGAGCTGTTTTTT. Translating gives CASSTGTSGRAITGELFF.

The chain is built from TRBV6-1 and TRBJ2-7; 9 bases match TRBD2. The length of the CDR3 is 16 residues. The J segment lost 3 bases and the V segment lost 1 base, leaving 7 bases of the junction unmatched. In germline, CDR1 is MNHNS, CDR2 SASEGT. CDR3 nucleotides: TGTGCCAGCAGTGAAGATCCTGTAGCGGGAGTCTACGAGCAGTACTTC. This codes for CASSEDPVAGVYEQYF.

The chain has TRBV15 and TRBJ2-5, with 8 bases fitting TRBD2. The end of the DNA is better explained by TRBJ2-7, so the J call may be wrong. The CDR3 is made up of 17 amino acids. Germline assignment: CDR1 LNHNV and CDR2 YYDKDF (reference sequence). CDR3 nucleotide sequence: TGTGCCACCAGCAGAGAGTACGTCTTAGCGGGAAGGTACGAGCAGTACTTC. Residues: CATSREYVLAGRYEQYF.

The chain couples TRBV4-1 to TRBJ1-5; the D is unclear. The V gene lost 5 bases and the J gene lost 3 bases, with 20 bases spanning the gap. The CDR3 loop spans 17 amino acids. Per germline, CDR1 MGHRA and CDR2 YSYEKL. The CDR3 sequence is CASSRQDPADNNQPQHF. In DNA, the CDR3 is TGCGCCAGCAGCAGGCAGGACCCCGCCGATAACAATCAGCCCCAGCATTTT.